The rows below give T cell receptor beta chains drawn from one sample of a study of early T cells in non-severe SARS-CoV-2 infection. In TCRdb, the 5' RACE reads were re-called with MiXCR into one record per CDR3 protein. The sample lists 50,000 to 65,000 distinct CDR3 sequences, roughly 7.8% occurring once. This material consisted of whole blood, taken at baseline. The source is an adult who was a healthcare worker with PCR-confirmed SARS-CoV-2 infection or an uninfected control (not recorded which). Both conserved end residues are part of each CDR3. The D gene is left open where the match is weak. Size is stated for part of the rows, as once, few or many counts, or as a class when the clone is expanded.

CASMGGPYSYNSPLHF | TGTGCCAGCATGGGAGGGCCCTACTCCTATAATTCACCCCTCCACTTT | many | TRBJ1-6 | . | TRBV6-5
CASSVVSSYNEQFF | TGTGCCAGCAGCGTAGTAAGCTCCTACAATGAGCAGTTCTTC | few | TRBJ2-1 | . | TRBV9
CASSPDYGTSTYEQYF | TGTGCCAGCAGCCCAGACTACGGGACTAGTACTTACGAGCAGTACTTC | few | TRBJ2-7 | TRBD2 | TRBV7-2
CASSRGEVHGYTF | TGTGCCAGCAGTCGCGGAGAGGTACATGGCTACACCTTC | few | TRBJ1-2 | . | TRBV12-3/TRBV12-4
CASSLNFPGLAGGSETQYF | TGTGCCAGCAGCCTAAACTTCCCGGGACTAGCGGGAGGTAGTGAGACCCAGTACTTC | few | TRBJ2-5 | TRBD2 | TRBV4-2
CASSHGQGARNEQYF | TGCGCCAGCAGCCATGGACAGGGGGCGCGGAACGAGCAGTACTTC | many | TRBJ2-7 | TRBD1 | TRBV5-1
CASSARDTNSYEQYF | TGTGCCAGCAGTGCCCGGGACACGAATTCCTACGAGCAGTACTTC | few | TRBJ2-7 | . | TRBV6-1
CASRGDTNEKLFF | TGTGCCAGCAGAGGGGATACTAATGAAAAACTGTTTTTT | many | TRBJ1-4 | . | TRBV5-4
CASSSGLGAYEQYF | TGTGCCAGCAGCTCGGGGCTTGGTGCCTACGAGCAGTACTTC | few | TRBJ2-7 | . | TRBV7-6
CASSLSSSGSYIQYF | TGTGCCAGCAGCCTGTCTTCTAGCGGGAGTTACATTCAGTACTTC | many | TRBJ2-4 | TRBD2 | TRBV12-3/TRBV12-4
CASSDRVMDTGELFF | TGTGCCAGCAGTGACAGGGTCATGGACACCGGGGAGCTGTTTTTT | . | TRBJ2-2 | . | TRBV25-1
CASSFGDTQYF | TGTGCCAGCAGTTTTGGGGATACGCAGTATTTT | many | TRBJ2-3 | . | TRBV28